The clone carrying this T cell receptor beta chain was observed many times. The antigen is not known. The sample is drawn from a study of CD8 T cells in ankylosing spondylitis. Quantitative 5'-RACE with molecular barcodes was used to make the TCR beta libraries. TCRdb itself ran the 5' RACE reads through MiXCR, one entry per CDR3 protein. The sample records about 240,000 distinct CDR3 sequences, roughly 10% being singletons. General study findings and limits: Reports say disease-linked clones showed up significantly more in matched ankylosing spondylitis synovial fluid. Clones that were linked to disease were CD8+ and were relatively rare in peripheral blood.

There are 13 residues in the CDR3. V shed 7 bases and J 4 bases; nucleotides not matched to a gene: 6. CDR1 is MNHEY and CDR2 is SMNVEV in the germline V gene (reference sequence). The chain is built from TRBV27 and TRBJ1-2, with TRBD1 matching 7 bases. Sequencing input: blood, either unsorted or a sorted T cell fraction (not recorded which). The receptor was derived from a male donor with ankylosing spondylitis or in good health (not recorded which). The CDR3 DNA follows: TGTGCCAGCACTTTCAACAGGGGCTATGGCTACACCTTC. Protein sequence: CASTFNRGYGYTF.